This paragraph covers one TCR beta chain sequence. Per the germline V gene, CDR1 is MNHNS and CDR2 is SASEGT. V lost 7 bases, J lost 9 bases, and 9 bases stayed unmatched. The CDR3 totals 15 residues. The second PCR ran roughly 7 to 12 cycles with a sample-barcoded 5' primer and J-beta primers. One entry per CDR3 protein, called by TCRdb with MiXCR from the 5' RACE reads. The sample lists about 580,000 distinct CDR3 sequences; around 50% were seen once. The data were taken from a study of blood T cells in healthy people across ages. The clonotype comes from a man older than 75 in good health. The chain employs TRBV6-1 and TRBJ2-1; 13 bases are shared with TRBD2. Material for sequencing was blood. CDR3 loop: CASTFGTSGRVEQFF. The CDR3 nucleotides read TGTGCCAGCACTTTCGGTACTAGCGGGAGGGTTGAGCAGTTCTTC.